This T cell receptor beta chain was identified during a study of blood T cell repertoires in COVID-19. Clones were read by immunoSEQ multiplex PCR, and TCRdb kept only the in-frame ones, dropping some. The sample lists 150,000 to 200,000 clones; nearly 90% were seen once. This sequence originates from a man aged 18 to 30 who had recovered from COVID-19. The material sequenced was peripheral blood.

The CDR3 DNA reads as TGTGCCAGCAGTCCCCCAGAGACAGGGAGCGGGGAGCTGTTTTTT. It specifies CASSPPETGSGELFF. This chain joins TRBV6-2 or TRBV6-3 and TRBJ2-2; 7 bases agree with TRBD1. CDR3 length equals 15 residues. V dropped 5 bases and J dropped 7; count of bases not matched to a gene: 10. Germline V gene sequence: CDR1 MNHEY, CDR2 SVGEGT.